These 22 T cell receptor beta chains were sequenced from one sample in a study of OX40 agonist ivuxolimab in advanced cancers. Method: immunoSEQ multiplex PCR; TCRdb's copy keeps in-frame clones and lacks some. Of around 57,000 clones in the sample, about 92% are singletons; the top ten hold approximately 23%. This specimen consisted of CD4+ or CD8+ T cells sorted from blood, obtained in a trial of the OX40 agonist ivuxolimab. These receptors all stem from an adult with an advanced solid tumor such as melanoma, head and neck, liver or kidney cancer.

V and J are TRBV15 and TRBJ1-1, with D unclear. The germline gives CDR1 LNHNV, CDR2 YYDKDF (reference sequence). The CDR3 spans 13 residues. Trimming pared 4 bases from V and 8 bases from J, leaving 14 bases between. DNA of the CDR3: TGTGCCACCAGCAAGGAGGTGAGGCACGAAGCTTTCTTT. Its translation: CATSKEVRHEAFF. The full variable domain, its missing parts supplied by reference TRBV15 and TRBJ1-1, is DAMVIQNPRYQVTQFGKPVTLSCSQTLNHNVMYWYQQKSSQAPKLLFHYYDKDFNNEADTPDNFQSRRPNTSFCFLDIRSPGLGDTAMYLCATSKEVRHEAFFGQGTRLTVV.

The chain recombines TRBV27 with TRBJ2-2, with D uncertain. Trimming took off 0 bases at V and 1 base at J, with 6 bases between the two ends. The CDR3 has 15 amino acids. The germline gives CDR1 MNHEY, CDR2 SMNVEV (reference sequence). CDR3 in DNA: TGTGCCAGCAGTTTATCGTTGGTGAACACCGGGGAGCTGTTTTTT. This encodes CASSLSLVNTGELFF.

The chain links TRBV28 to TRBJ2-7; 8 bases match TRBD1. J gave up 2 bases and V 6 bases, and 15 bases lay outside the gene matches. CDR3 length: 17 amino acids. Germline lookup yields CDR1 MDHEN and CDR2 SYDVKM. This CDR3 reads CASSSHQAGTGPYEQYV. The CDR3 DNA sequence: TGTGCCAGCAGCTCCCACCAGGCGGGGACAGGACCCTACGAGCAGTACGTC.

The rearrangement uses TRBV11-2 and TRBJ2-3; D not certain. The CDR3 length is 13 residues. V was trimmed by 5 bases and J by 6 bases, leaving 12 bases between them. Per germline, CDR1 SGHAT and CDR2 FQNNGV. This CDR3 reads CASSPPSQDTQYF. The CDR3 nucleotides read TGTGCCAGCAGCCCCCCCTCACAGGATACGCAGTATTTT.

This clone was picked up one time. This chain uses TRBV30 with TRBJ1-5, with D maybe TRBD1 (5 bases). Germline V gives CDR1 GTSNPN, CDR2 SVGIG (reference sequence). Trimming cost V 1 base and J 0 bases, with 7 bases left between them. The CDR3 consists of 14 residues. The DNA for the CDR3 is TGTGCCTGGAGTGGGGGGATTAGCAATCAGCCCCAGCATTTT. Encoded protein: CAWSGGISNQPQHF.

This rearrangement joins TRBV9 to TRBJ2-1; TRBD1 might be the D (6 bases). V lost 4 bases and J lost 8, with 16 bases in between. Germline-derived CDR1 and CDR2 are SGDLS and YYNGEE. The CDR3 runs 14 residues. CDR3 protein: CASSPRGYRDEQFF. The CDR3 DNA reads TGTGCCAGCAGCCCGAGGGGGTATCGGGATGAGCAGTTCTTC.

This chain joins TRBV29-1 and TRBJ2-1; the D is unclear. V lost 6 bases and J 9 bases, leaving 12 bases between the germline ends. Germline assignment: CDR1 SQVTM and CDR2 ANQGSEA. This CDR3 region has 11 residues. Here the CDR3 reads CSVPVGSEQFF. The CDR3 nucleotides are TGCAGCGTACCGGTGGGAAGTGAGCAGTTCTTC.

This chain joins TRBV7-6 and TRBJ2-1, with D possibly TRBD1 on 6 matching bases. With 0 bases removed from V and 0 bases from J, the gap between germline ends came to 18 bases. The CDR3 is 19 residues long. Germline values: CDR1 SGHVS, CDR2 FNYEAQ. CDR3 sequence: CASSLASGDELISYNEQFF. The CDR3 DNA reads TGTGCCAGCAGCTTAGCATCAGGGGACGAATTGATCTCCTACAATGAGCAGTTCTTC.

This clone has just one count. The CDR3: CASSLSHGVGEQYV. In DNA form, the CDR3 reads TGTGCCAGCAGTTTATCACACGGGGTGGGGGAGCAGTACGTC. The chain joins TRBV27 to TRBJ2-7, with a tentative D call TRBD2 (5 bases). The CDR3 sequence is 14 residues long. The V end was cut by 0 bases, the J end by 7 bases, with 13 bases between. CDR1 and CDR2 from the germline V gene are MNHEY and SMNVEV (reference sequence).

The chain joins TRBV6-5 to TRBJ2-5; D remains unclear. The V gene lost 0 bases and the J gene lost 6 bases, with 11 bases spanning the gap. The CDR3 extends over 14 amino acids. Germline V gene data show CDR1 as MNHEY and CDR2 as SVGAGI. The CDR3 region is CASSYSMGLKTQYF. The CDR3 DNA reads as TGTGCCAGCAGTTACTCGATGGGGTTGAAGACCCAGTACTTC.

V is TRBV27 and J is TRBJ1-2; the D is unclear. The CDR3 spans 13 residues. The V gene lost 6 bases and the J gene lost 3 bases, with 11 bases spanning the gap. Germline V gene data show CDR1 as MNHEY and CDR2 as SMNVEV (reference sequence). CDR3 nucleotide sequence: TGTGCCAGCAGCCACGACGGCGACTATGGCTACACCTTC. Translating it yields CASSHDGDYGYTF.

The chain uses TRBV30 and TRBJ2-5, with TRBD2 as a possible D gene (6 bases). In germline, CDR1 is GTSNPN, CDR2 SVGIG (reference sequence). V lost 5 bases, J lost 0 bases, and 7 bases lay in between. This CDR3 spans 12 amino acids. The CDR3 region has the DNA TGTGCCTGGGGGGACTACCAAGAGACCCAGTACTTC. Encoded protein: CAWGDYQETQYF.

The chain combines TRBV30 with TRBJ2-2; the D is unclear. V was clipped by 0 bases and J by 7 bases, with 15 bases between them. Germline V CDR1 and CDR2: GTSNPN, SVGIG (reference sequence). The CDR3 is made up of 15 amino acids. In DNA, the CDR3 is TGTGCCTGGAGTGTCGGTTCTACAGTCCACGGGGAGCTGTTTTTT. This translates into CAWSVGSTVHGELFF. Combining the CDR3 with reference TRBV30 and TRBJ2-2 gives the whole variable domain SQTIHQWPATLVQPVGSPLSLECTVEGTSNPNLYWYRQAAGRGLQLLFYSVGIGQISSEVPQNLSASRPQDRQFILSSKKLLLSDSGFYLCAWSVGSTVHGELFFGEGSRLTVL.

CDR3 bases: TGTGCCAGCAGCTTACAGGGTGGACAGCCCCAGCATTTT. It codes for CASSLQGGQPQHF. The chain has TRBV5-6 and TRBJ1-5; the D gene is possibly TRBD1 (6 bases). Per the germline V gene, CDR1 is SGHDT and CDR2 is YYEEEE. This CDR3 spans 13 amino acids. The V and J ends lost 2 bases and 7 bases respectively, with 10 bases between them.

The chain combines TRBV9 with TRBJ1-5; D not resolved. Germline V lookup: CDR1 SGDLS, CDR2 YYNGEE. V gave up 3 bases and J gave up 4 bases, with 8 bases separating them. This CDR3 region has 13 residues. DNA of the CDR3: TGTGCCAGCAGCGAGGGTACTAATCAGCCCCAGCATTTT. Its translation is CASSEGTNQPQHF.

This chain uses TRBV6-1 with TRBJ2-7; D might be TRBD2 (5 bases). In germline, CDR1 is MNHNS, CDR2 SASEGT. The V and J ends lost 4 bases and 4 bases respectively, with 5 bases between them. The CDR3 has 11 amino acids. The CDR3 spells CASSGLYEQYF. CDR3 nucleotide sequence: TGTGCCAGCAGTGGACTATACGAGCAGTACTTC.

The chain employs TRBV28 and TRBJ2-3, with D unclear. Germline V lookup: CDR1 MDHEN, CDR2 SYDVKM. CDR3 length: 13 amino acids. V was trimmed by 4 bases and J by 6 bases, leaving 11 bases between them. The CDR3 bases are TGTGCCAGCAGTTCCCTCGTTTGGGATACGCAGTATTTT. Its protein is CASSSLVWDTQYF.

J is TRBJ2-1 and V is TRBV11-2; D gene ambiguous. The CDR3 contains 16 residues. CDR1 is SGHAT and CDR2 is FQNNGV in the germline V gene. The V gene lost 3 bases and the J gene lost 2 bases, with 14 bases spanning the gap. This CDR3 is CASSFGPRHAYNEQFF. Here the CDR3 DNA reads TGTGCCAGCAGCTTTGGTCCGAGGCACGCCTACAATGAGCAGTTCTTC.

V and J are TRBV6-6 and TRBJ2-3, with unresolved D. Trimming cost V 2 bases and J 5 bases, with 8 bases left between them. The germline V gene encodes CDR1 MNHNY and CDR2 SVGAGI (reference sequence). CDR3 size: 13 residues. The chain's CDR3 is CASSYPELDTQYF. CDR3 DNA sequence: TGTGCCAGCAGTTACCCGGAATTAGATACGCAGTATTTT.

V usage is TRBV11-3 and J usage is TRBJ2-7; maybe TRBD1 (5 bases). CDR3 length: 12 amino acids. Trimming removed 5 bases from V and 4 bases from J, with 9 bases in between. From germline, CDR1 is SGHNT and CDR2 YENEEA. The CDR3, as DNA: TGTGCCAGCAGCCCGGACAATTACGAGCAGTACGTC. Its translation is CASSPDNYEQYV.

The chain carries TRBV27 and TRBJ1-2; TRBD1 might be the D (6 bases). Germline V gene lookup returns CDR1 MNHEY and CDR2 SMNVEV (reference sequence). The CDR3 is 16 amino acids. Trimming stripped 2 bases from V and 4 bases from J, with 17 bases between. CDR3 nucleotides: TGTGCCAGCAGTTTAATCGGGGGCCGGGACCCCTATGGCTACACCTTC. Translating gives CASSLIGGRDPYGYTF.

This clone was recorded once. The rearrangement links TRBV15 to TRBJ1-4; 7 bases line up with TRBD1. Germline V gene data show CDR1 as LNHNV and CDR2 as YYDKDF (reference sequence). CDR3 length: 17 amino acids. V was clipped by 0 bases and J by 3 bases; unmatched bases: 7. In nucleotides, the CDR3 is TGTGCCACCAGCAGAGAACTCGGACAGGCTTCTAATGAAAAACTGTTTTTT. This codes for CATSRELGQASNEKLFF.